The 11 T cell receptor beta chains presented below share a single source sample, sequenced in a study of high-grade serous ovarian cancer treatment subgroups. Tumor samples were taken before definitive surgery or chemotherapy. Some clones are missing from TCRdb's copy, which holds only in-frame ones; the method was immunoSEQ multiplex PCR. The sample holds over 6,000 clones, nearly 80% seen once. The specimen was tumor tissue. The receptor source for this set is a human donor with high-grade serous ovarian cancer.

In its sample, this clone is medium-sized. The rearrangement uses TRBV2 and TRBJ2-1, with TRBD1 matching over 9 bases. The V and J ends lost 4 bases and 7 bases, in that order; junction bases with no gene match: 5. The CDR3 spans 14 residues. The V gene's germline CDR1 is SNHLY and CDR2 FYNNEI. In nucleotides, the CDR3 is TGTGCCAGCAGTGCCGGGGACAGGGAAAATGAGCAGTTCTTC. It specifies CASSAGDRENEQFF.

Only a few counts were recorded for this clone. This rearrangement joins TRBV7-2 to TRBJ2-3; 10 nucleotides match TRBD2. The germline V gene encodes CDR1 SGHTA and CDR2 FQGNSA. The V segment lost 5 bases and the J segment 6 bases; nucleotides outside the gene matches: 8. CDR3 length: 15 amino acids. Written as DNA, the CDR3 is TGTGCCAGCAGCCTCAGCGGGGGGGTTCGGGATACGCAGTATTTT. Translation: CASSLSGGVRDTQYF.

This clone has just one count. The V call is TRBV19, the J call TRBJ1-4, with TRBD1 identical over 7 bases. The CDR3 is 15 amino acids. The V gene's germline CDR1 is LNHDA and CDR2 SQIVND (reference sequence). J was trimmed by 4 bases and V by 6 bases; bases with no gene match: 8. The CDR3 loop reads CASRLTGAYNEKLFF. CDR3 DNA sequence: TGTGCCAGTAGGCTTACAGGGGCTTATAATGAAAAACTGTTTTTT.

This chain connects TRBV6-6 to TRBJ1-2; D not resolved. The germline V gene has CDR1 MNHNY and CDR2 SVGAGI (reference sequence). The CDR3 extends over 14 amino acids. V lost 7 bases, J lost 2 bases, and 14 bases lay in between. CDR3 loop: CASTIGPTNYGYTF. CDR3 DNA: TGTGCCAGCACTATAGGACCGACAAACTATGGCTACACCTTC.

In nucleotides, the CDR3 is TGCGCCAGCAGCCTAACTAGTAAGGGCACAGATACGCAGTATTTT. It encodes CASSLTSKGTDTQYF. This chain joins TRBV4-3 and TRBJ2-3; D possibly corresponds to TRBD2 (5 bases). The CDR3 runs to 15 residues. Germline V gene lookup returns CDR1 LGHNA and CDR2 YSLEER. The V gene lost 4 bases and the J gene lost 1 base, with 12 bases spanning the gap.

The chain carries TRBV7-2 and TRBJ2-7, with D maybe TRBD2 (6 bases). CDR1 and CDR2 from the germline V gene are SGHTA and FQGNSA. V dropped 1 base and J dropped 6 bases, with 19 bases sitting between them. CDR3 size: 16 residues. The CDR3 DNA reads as TGTGCCAGCAGCTTAGGGGGGAGGATTCTCCGATCCGAGCAGTACTTC. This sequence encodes CASSLGGRILRSEQYF.

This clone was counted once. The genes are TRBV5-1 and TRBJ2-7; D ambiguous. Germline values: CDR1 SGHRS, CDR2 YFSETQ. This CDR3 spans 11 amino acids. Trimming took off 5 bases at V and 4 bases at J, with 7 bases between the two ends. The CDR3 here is CASRQGYEQYF. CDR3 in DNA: TGCGCCAGCAGACAAGGGTACGAGCAGTACTTC.

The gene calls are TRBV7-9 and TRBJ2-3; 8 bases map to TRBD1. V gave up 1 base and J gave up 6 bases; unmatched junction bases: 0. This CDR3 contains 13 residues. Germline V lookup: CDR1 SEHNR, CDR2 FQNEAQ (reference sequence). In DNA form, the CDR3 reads TGTGCCAGCAGCTTAGACAGGGGGGATACGCAGTATTTT. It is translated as CASSLDRGDTQYF.

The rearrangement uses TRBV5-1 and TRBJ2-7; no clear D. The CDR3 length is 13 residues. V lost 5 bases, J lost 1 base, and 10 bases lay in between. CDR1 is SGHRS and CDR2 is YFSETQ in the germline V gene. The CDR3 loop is CASSPGPSYEQYF. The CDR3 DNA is TGCGCCAGCAGTCCCGGGCCGTCCTACGAGCAGTACTTC. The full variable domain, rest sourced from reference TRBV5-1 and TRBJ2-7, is KAGVTQTPRYLIKTRGQQVTLSCSPISGHRSVSWYQQTPGQGLQFLFEYFSETQRNKGNFPGRFSGRQFSNSRSEMNVSTLELGDSALYLCASSPGPSYEQYFGPGTRLTVT.

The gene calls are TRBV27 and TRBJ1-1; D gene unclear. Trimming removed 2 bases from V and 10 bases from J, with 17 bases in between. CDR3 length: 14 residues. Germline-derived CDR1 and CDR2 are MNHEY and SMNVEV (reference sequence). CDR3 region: CASSLQAVGRVAFF. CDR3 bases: TGTGCCAGCAGTTTACAAGCAGTAGGACGGGTAGCTTTCTTT.

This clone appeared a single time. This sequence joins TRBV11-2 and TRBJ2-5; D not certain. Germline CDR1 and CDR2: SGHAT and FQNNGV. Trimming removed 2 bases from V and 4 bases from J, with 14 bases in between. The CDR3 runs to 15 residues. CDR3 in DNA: TGTGCCAGCAGCTTAAATTCTCGTGGTCCAGAGACCCAGTACTTC. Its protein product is CASSLNSRGPETQYF.